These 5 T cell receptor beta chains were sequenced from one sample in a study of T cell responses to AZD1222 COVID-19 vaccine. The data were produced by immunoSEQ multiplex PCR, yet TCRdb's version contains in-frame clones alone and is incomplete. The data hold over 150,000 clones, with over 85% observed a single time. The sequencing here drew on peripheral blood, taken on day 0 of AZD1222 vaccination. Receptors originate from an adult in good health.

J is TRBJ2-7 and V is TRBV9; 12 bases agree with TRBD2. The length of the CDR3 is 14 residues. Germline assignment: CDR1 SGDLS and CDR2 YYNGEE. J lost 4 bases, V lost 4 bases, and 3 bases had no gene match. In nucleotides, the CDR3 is TGTGCCAGCAGCCCTACTAGCGGGAGGTACGAGCAGTACTTC. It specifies CASSPTSGRYEQYF.

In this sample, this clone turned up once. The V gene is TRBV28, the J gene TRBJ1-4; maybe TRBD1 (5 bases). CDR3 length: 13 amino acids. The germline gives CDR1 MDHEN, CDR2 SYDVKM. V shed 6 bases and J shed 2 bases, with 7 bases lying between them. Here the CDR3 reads CASRGLTNEKLFF. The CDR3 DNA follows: TGTGCCAGCAGGGGGCTCACTAATGAAAAACTGTTTTTT.

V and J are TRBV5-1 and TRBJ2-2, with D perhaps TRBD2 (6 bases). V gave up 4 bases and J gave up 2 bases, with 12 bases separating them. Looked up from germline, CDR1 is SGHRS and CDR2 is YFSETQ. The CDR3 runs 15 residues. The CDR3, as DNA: TGCGCCAGCAGCCCTTTCGGGGGTAACACCGGGGAGCTGTTTTTT. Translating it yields CASSPFGGNTGELFF.

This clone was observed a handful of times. The CDR3 spells CASSKGTVNTEAFF. The CDR3, as DNA: TGTGCCAGCAGCAAGGGGACAGTGAACACTGAAGCTTTCTTT. The chain links TRBV3-1 (or the pseudogene TRBV3-2) to TRBJ1-1, with 7 bases identical to TRBD1. Germline V gene data show CDR1 as LGHDT and CDR2 as YNNKEL (reference sequence). The CDR3 runs to 14 residues. Trimming took 5 bases from V and 0 from J; bases not matched to a gene: 3.

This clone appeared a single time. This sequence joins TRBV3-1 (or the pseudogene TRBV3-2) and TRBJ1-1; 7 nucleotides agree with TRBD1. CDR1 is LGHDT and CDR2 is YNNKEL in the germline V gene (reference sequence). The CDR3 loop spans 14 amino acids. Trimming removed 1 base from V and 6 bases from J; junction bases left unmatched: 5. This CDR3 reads CASSQAEGAAEAFF. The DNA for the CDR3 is TGTGCCAGCAGCCAAGCCGAGGGGGCGGCTGAAGCTTTCTTT.